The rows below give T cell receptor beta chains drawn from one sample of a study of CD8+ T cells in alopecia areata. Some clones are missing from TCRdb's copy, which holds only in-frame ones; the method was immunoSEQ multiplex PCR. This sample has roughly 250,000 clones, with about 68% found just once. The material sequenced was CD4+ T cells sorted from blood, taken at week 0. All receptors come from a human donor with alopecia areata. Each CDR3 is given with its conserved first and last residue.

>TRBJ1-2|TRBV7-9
CASSSTGGIYGYTF
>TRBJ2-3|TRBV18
CASSHSSLDFTDTQYF
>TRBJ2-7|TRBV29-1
CSVGQAHEQYF
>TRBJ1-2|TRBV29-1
CSVEPSGGYGYTF
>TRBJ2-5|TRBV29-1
CSATGAGIEETQYF
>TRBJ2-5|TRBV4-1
CASSPADSQETQYF
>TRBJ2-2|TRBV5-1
CASSLPDGELFF
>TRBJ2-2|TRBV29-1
CSVVVGHLTGELFF
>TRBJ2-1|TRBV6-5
CASRGTGRINEQFF
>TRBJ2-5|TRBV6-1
CASSTRDRDQETQYF